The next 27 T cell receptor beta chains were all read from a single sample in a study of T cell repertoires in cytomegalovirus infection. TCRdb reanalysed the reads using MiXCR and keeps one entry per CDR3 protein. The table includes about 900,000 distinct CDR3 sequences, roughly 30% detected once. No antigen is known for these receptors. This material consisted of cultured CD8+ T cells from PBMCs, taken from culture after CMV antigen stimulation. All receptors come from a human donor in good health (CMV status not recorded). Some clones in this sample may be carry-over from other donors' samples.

The CDR3 coding sequence is TGCGCCAGCAGCGCGTACGGGACAGCCTACGAGCAGTACTTC. This translates into CASSAYGTAYEQYF. The V and J genes are TRBV5-1 and TRBJ2-7; TRBD1 aligns across 7 bases. This CDR3 has 14 amino acids. Germline V CDR1 and CDR2: SGHRS, YFSETQ. After removal of 4 bases from V and 2 bases from J, the junction contained 6 bases not matched to a gene. The full variable domain, with the rest looked up from reference TRBV5-1 and TRBJ2-7, is KAGVTQTPRYLIKTRGQQVTLSCSPISGHRSVSWYQQTPGQGLQFLFEYFSETQRNKGNFPGRFSGRQFSNSRSEMNVSTLELGDSALYLCASSAYGTAYEQYFGPGTRLTVT.

In DNA, the CDR3 is TGTGCCAGCAGCCTCGCGTGGGTCACTGAAGCTTTCTTT. This encodes CASSLAWVTEAFF. V usage is TRBV4-2 and J usage is TRBJ1-1; D gene unclear. The CDR3 totals 13 residues. Trimming removed 4 bases at V and 4 bases at J, with 10 bases between. Germline CDR1 LGHNA, CDR2 YNFKEQ.

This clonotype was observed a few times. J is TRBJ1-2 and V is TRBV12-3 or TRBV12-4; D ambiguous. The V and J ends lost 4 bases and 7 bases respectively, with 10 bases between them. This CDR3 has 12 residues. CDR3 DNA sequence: TGTGCCAGCAGTTCCGGACGGTCTGGCTACACCTTC. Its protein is CASSSGRSGYTF.

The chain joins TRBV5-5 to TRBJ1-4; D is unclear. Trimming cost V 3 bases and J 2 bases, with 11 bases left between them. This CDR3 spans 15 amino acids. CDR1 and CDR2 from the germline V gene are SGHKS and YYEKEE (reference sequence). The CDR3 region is CASSWRPWTNEKLFF. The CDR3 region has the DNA TGTGCCAGCAGCTGGCGTCCCTGGACTAATGAAAAACTGTTTTTT. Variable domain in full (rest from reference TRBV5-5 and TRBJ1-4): DAGVTQSPTHLIKTRGQQVTLRCSPISGHKSVSWYQQVLGQGPQFIFQYYEKEERGRGNFPDRFSARQFPNYSSELNVNALLLGDSALYLCASSWRPWTNEKLFFGSGTQLSVL.

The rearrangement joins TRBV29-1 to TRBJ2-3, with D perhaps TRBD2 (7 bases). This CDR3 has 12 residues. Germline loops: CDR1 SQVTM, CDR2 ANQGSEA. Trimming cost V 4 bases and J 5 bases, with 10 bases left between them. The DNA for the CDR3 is TGCAGCGTTGGGGGGGGGCAAGATACGCAGTATTTT. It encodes CSVGGGQDTQYF.

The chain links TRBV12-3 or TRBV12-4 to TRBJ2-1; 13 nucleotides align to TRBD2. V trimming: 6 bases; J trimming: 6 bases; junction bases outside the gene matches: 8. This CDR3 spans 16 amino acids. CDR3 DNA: TGTGCCAGCAGCGCTACTAGCGGGGGGGCTTTCAATGAGCAGTTCTTC. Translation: CASSATSGGAFNEQFF.

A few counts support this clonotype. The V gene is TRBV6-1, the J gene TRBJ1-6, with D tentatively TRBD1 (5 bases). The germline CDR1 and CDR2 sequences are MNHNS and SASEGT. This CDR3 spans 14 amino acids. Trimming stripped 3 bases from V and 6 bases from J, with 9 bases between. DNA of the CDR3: TGTGCCAGCAGTGACGGGACCCGTAATTCACCCCTCCACTTT. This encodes CASSDGTRNSPLHF.

The CDR3 sequence: CASILTSSGGGSTDTQYF. The CDR3 DNA follows: TGTGCCAGCATTCTGACCTCTAGCGGGGGGGGCAGTACAGATACGCAGTATTTT. The gene calls are TRBV2 and TRBJ2-3; 12 bases align to TRBD2. Per germline, CDR1 SNHLY and CDR2 FYNNEI. This CDR3 contains 18 residues. Trimming at V came to 7 bases and at J to 3 bases, leaving 14 bases not matched to a gene.

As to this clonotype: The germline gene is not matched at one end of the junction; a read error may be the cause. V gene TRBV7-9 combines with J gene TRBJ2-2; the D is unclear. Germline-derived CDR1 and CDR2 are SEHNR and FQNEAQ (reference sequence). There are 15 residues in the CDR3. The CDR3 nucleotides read TGTGCCAGCACCTTAGGCGTGAGTTCCACCGGGGAGCTGTTTTTT. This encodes CASTLGVSSTGELFF. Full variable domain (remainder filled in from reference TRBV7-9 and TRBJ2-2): DTGVSQNPRHKITKRGQNVTFRCDPISEHNRLYWYRQTLGQGPEFLTYFQNEAQLEKSRLLSDRFSAERPKGSFSTLEIQRTEQGDSAMYLCASTLGVSSTGELFFGEGSRLTVL.

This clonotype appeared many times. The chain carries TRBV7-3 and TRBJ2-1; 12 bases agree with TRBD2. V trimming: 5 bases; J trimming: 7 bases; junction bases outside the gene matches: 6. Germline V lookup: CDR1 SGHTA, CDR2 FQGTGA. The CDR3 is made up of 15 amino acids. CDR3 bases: TGTGCCAGCAGCCCTAGCGGGGGGGCTGGGAATGAGCAGTTCTTC. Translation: CASSPSGGAGNEQFF.

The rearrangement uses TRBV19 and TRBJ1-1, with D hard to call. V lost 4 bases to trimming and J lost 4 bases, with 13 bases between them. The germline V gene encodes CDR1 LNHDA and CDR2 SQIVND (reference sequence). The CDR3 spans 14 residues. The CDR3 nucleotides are TGTGCCAGTAGTAGGATCAGCGGAGGCACTGAAGCTTTCTTT. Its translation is CASSRISGGTEAFF.

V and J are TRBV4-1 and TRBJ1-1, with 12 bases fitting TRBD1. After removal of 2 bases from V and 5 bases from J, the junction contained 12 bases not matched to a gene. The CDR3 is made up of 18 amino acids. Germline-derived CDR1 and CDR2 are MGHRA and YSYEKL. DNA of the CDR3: TGCGCCAGCAGCCAAATTCCGGGACAGGGGGCGCGGGGGACTGAAGCTTTCTTT. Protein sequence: CASSQIPGQGARGTEAFF.

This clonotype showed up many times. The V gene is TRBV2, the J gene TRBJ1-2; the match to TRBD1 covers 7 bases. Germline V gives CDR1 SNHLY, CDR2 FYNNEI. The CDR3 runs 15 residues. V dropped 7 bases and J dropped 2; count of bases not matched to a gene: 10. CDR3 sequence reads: CASTPTGAPNYGYTF. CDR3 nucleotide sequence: TGTGCCAGCACCCCTACAGGGGCCCCCAACTATGGCTACACCTTC.

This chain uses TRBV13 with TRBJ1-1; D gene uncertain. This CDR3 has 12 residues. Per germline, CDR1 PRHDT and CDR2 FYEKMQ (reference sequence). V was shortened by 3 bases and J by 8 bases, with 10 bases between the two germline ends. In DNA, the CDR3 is TGTGCCAGCAGCTTTGGGAGTTTAGAAGCTTTCTTT. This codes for CASSFGSLEAFF. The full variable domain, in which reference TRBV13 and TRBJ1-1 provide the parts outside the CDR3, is AAGVIQSPRHLIKEKRETATLKCYPIPRHDTVYWYQQGPGQDPQFLISFYEKMQSDKGSIPDRFSAQQFSDYHSELNMSSLELGDSALYFCASSFGSLEAFFGQGTRLTVV.

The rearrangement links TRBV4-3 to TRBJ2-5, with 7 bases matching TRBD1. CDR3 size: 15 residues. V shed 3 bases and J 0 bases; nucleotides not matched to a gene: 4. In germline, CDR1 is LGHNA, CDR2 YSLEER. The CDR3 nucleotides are TGCGCCAGCAGCCAGGCTGACAGGGACCAAGAGACCCAGTACTTC. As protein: CASSQADRDQETQYF.

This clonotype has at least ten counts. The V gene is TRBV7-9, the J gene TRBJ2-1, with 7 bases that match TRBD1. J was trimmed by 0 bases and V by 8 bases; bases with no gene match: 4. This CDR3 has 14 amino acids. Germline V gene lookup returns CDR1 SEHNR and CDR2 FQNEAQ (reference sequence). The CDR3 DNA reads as TGTGCCAGCCATGACAGGGCCTCCTACAATGAGCAGTTCTTC. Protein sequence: CASHDRASYNEQFF.

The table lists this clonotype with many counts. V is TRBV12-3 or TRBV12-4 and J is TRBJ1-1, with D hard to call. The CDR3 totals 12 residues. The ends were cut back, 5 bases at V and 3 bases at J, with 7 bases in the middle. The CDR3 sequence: CASSVRDTEAFF. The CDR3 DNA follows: TGTGCCAGCAGTGTACGGGACACTGAAGCTTTCTTT.

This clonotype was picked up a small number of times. The CDR3 loop reads CATSRTRDNEQFF. As DNA, the CDR3 is TGTGCCACCAGCAGAACTAGGGACAATGAGCAGTTCTTC. This sequence joins TRBV15 and TRBJ2-1; D is perhaps TRBD2 (5 bases). CDR1 is LNHNV, CDR2 YYDKDF, per germline (reference sequence). This CDR3 is built from 13 residues. Trimming took off 2 bases at V and 5 bases at J, with 7 bases between the two ends.

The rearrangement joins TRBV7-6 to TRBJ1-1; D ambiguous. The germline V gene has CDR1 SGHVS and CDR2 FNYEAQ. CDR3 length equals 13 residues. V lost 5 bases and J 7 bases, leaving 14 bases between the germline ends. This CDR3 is CASSPGEQVEAFF. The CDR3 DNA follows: TGTGCCAGCAGCCCCGGGGAGCAAGTTGAAGCTTTCTTT.

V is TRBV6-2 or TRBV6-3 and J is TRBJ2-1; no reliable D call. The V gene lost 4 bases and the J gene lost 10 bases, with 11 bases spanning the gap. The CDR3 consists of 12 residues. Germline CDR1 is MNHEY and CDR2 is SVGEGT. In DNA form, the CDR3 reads TGTGCCAGCAGTTCTCTCCTTGGGGAGCAGTTCTTC. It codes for CASSSLLGEQFF.

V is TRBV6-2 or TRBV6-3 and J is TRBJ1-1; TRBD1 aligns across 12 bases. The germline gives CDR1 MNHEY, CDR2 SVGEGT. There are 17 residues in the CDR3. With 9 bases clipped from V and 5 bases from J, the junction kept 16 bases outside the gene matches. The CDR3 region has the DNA TGTGCCAGTTCCTGGGACAGGGGGCTAGGAATAACGACTGAAGCTTTCTTT. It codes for CASSWDRGLGITTEAFF.

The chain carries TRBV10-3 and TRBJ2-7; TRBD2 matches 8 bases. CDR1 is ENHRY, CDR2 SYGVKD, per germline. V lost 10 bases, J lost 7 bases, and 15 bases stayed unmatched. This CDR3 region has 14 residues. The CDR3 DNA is TGTGCCACCCTGCCCCCAGCGGGGGAAGGAGAGCAGTACTTC. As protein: CATLPPAGEGEQYF.

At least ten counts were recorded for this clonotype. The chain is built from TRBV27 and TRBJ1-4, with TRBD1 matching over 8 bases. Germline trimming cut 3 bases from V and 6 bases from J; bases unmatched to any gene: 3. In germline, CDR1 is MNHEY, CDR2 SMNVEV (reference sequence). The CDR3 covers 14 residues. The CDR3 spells CASSFTGGYEKLFF. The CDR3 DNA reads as TGTGCCAGCAGTTTCACAGGGGGGTATGAAAAACTGTTTTTT.

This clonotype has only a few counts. In DNA form, the CDR3 reads TGCGCCAGCAGTGACGGGGGAAACACCGGGGAGCTGTTTTTT. Amino acids: CASSDGGNTGELFF. The genes are TRBV10-1 and TRBJ2-2; TRBD2 might be the D (6 bases). V dropped 3 bases and J dropped 2 bases, with 7 bases sitting between them. CDR3 length equals 14 residues. From germline, CDR1 is WNHNN and CDR2 SYGVQD (reference sequence).

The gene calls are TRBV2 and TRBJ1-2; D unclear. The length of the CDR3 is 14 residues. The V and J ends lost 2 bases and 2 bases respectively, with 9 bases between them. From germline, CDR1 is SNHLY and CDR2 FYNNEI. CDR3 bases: TGTGCCAGCAGTGAAACCCCCGCAAACTATGGCTACACCTTC. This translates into CASSETPANYGYTF.

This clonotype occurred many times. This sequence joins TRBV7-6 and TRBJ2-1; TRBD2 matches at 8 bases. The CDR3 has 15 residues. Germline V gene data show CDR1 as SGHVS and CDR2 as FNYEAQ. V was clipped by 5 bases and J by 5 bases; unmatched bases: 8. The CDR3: CASSKRGGPDNEQFF. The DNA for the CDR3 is TGTGCCAGCAGCAAACGGGGGGGCCCAGACAATGAGCAGTTCTTC.

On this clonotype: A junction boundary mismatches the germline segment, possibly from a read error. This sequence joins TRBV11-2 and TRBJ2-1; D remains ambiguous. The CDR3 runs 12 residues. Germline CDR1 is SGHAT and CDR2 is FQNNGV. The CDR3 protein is CVSSDGYNEQFF. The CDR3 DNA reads TGTGTCAGCAGTGACGGGTACAATGAGCAGTTCTTC.